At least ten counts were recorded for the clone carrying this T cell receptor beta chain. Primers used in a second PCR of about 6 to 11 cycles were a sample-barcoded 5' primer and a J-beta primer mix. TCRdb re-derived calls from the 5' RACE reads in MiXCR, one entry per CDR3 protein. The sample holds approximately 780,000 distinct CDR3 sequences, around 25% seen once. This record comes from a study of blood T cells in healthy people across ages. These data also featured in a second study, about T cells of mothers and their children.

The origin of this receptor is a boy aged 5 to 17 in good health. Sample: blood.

This CDR3 is CASSQDFRQGRDSPLHF. Here the CDR3 DNA reads TGCGCCAGCAGCCAAGATTTCCGCCAGGGTAGAGATTCACCCCTCCACTTT. This sequence joins TRBV4-1 and TRBJ1-6, with TRBD1 as a possible D gene (5 bases). CDR1 MGHRA and CDR2 YSYEKL come from the germline V gene. This CDR3 contains 17 residues. The V and J ends lost 0 bases and 8 bases respectively, with 17 bases between them.